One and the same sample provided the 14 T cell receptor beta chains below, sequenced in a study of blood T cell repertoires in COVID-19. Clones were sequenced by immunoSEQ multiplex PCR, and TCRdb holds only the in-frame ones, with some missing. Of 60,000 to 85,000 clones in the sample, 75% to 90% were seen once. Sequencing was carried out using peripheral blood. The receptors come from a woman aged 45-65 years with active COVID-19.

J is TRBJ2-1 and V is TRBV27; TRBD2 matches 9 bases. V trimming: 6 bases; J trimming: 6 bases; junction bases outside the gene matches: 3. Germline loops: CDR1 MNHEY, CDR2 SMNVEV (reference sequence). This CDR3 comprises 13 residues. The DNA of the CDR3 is TGTGCCAGCAGGCGTAGCGGGAGCAATGAGCAGTTCTTC. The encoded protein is CASRRSGSNEQFF.

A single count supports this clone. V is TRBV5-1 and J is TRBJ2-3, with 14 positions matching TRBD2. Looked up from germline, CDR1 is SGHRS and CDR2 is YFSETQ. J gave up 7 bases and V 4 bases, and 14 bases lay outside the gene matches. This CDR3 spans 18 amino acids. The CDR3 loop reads CASSREPPGLAGVNTQYF. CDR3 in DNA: TGCGCCAGCAGCCGGGAACCGCCGGGACTAGCGGGAGTAAATACGCAGTATTTT.

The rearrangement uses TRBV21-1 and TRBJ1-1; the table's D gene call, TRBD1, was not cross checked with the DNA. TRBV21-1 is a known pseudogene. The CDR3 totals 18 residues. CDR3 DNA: TGTGCCAGCAGCGGAAACAGGGGGCGAACTCCCCTGGGCACTGAAGCTTTCTTT. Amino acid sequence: CASSGNRGRTPLGTEAFF.

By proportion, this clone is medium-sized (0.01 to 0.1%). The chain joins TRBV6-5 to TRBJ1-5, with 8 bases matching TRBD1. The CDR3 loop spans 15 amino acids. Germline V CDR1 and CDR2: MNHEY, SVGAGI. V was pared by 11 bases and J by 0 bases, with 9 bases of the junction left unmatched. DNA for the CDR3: TGTGCCTCTAGGCAGGGGGCCGGTAGCAATCAGCCCCAGCATTTT. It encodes CASRQGAGSNQPQHF.

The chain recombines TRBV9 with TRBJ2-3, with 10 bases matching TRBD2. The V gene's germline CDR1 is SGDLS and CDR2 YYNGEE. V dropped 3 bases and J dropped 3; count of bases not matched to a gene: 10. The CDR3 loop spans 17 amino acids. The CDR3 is CASSAPSGSIGTDTQYF. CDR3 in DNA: TGTGCCAGCAGCGCTCCTAGCGGGAGTATCGGGACAGATACGCAGTATTTT.

The DNA for the CDR3 is TGTGCCAGTAGTATGGTGGCACTAGCGGGAGGGTCAGATACGCAGTATTTT. It codes for CASSMVALAGGSDTQYF. V usage is TRBV19 and J usage is TRBJ2-3, with 13 bases matching TRBD2. The CDR3 is 17 residues long. Unmatched junction bases numbered 7, after V lost 3 bases and J lost 4 bases. Germline assignment: CDR1 LNHDA and CDR2 SQIVND (reference sequence). Complete variable domain (other parts from reference TRBV19 and TRBJ2-3): DGGITQSPKYLFRKEGQNVTLSCEQNLNHDAMYWYRQDPGQGLRLIYYSQIVNDFQKGDIAEGYSVSREKKESFPLTVTSAQKNPTAFYLCASSMVALAGGSDTQYFGPGTRLTVL.

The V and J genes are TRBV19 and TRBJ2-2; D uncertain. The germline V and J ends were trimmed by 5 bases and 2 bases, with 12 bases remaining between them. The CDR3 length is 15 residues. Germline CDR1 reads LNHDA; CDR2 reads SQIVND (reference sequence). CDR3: CASSVELRNTGELFF. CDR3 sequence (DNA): TGTGCCAGTAGTGTCGAACTTAGAAACACCGGGGAGCTGTTTTTT.

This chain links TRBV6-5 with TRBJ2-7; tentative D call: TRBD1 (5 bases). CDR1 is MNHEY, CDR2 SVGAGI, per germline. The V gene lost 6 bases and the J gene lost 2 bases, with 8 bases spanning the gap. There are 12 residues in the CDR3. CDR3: CASRGPTYEQYF. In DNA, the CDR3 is TGTGCCAGCAGGGGGCCTACCTACGAGCAGTACTTC.

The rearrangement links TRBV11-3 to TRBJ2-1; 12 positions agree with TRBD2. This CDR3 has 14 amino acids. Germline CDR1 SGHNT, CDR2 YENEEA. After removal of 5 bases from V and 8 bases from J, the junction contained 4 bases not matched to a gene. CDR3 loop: CASSPRLAGDEQFF. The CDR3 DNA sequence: TGTGCCAGCAGCCCGCGACTAGCGGGAGATGAGCAGTTCTTC.

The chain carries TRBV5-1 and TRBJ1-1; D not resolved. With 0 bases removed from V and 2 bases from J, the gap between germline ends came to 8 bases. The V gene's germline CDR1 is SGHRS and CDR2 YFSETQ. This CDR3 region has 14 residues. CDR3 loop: CASSLEQLNTEAFF. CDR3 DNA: TGCGCCAGCAGCTTGGAACAGCTTAACACTGAAGCTTTCTTT. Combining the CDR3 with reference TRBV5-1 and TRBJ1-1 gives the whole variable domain KAGVTQTPRYLIKTRGQQVTLSCSPISGHRSVSWYQQTPGQGLQFLFEYFSETQRNKGNFPGRFSGRQFSNSRSEMNVSTLELGDSALYLCASSLEQLNTEAFFGQGTRLTVV.

Here the CDR3 reads CASSQRGLAGNTDTQYF. The CDR3 nucleotides read TGCGCCAGCAGCCAAAGGGGACTAGCGGGAAACACAGATACGCAGTATTTT. The chain is built from TRBV4-1 and TRBJ2-3, with 13 bases aligning to TRBD2. The length of the CDR3 is 17 residues. Germline V CDR1 and CDR2: MGHRA, YSYEKL. V lost 2 bases, J lost 2 bases, and 4 bases stayed unmatched.

The CDR3 DNA reads as TGTGCCAGCAGCTTCCCGGGGTCGAGTCAAAAACTGTTTTTT. Protein: CASSFPGSSQKLFF. V is TRBV28 and J is TRBJ1-4; D call uncertain. V was pared by 6 bases and J by 9 bases, with 17 bases between. The germline gives CDR1 MDHEN, CDR2 SYDVKM. The CDR3 extends over 14 amino acids. Supplemented by reference TRBV28 and TRBJ1-4, the full variable domain reads DVKVTQSSRYLVKRTGEKVFLECVQDMDHENMFWYRQDPGLGLRLIYFSYDVKMKEKGDIPEGYSVSREKKERFSLILESASTNQTSMYLCASSFPGSSQKLFFGSGTQLSVL.

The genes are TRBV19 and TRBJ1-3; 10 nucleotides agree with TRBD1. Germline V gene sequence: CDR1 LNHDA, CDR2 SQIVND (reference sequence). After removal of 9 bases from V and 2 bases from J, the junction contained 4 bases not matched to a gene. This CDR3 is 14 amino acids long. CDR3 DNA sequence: TGTGCCAGCGACAGGGGGCCTACTGGAAACACCATATATTTT. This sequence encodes CASDRGPTGNTIYF.

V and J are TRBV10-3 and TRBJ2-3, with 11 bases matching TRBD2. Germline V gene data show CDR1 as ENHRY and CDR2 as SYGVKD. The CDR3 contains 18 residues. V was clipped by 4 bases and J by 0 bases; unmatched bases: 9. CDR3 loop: CAISVTLAGGASTDTQYF. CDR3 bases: TGTGCCATCAGTGTGACTCTAGCGGGAGGCGCTAGCACAGATACGCAGTATTTT.